What follows are 7 T cell receptor beta chains derived from one specimen sequenced in a study of lymphopenia after photon versus proton radiotherapy. Sequencing was performed with immunoSEQ multiplex PCR; in TCRdb, only in-frame clones are kept and a portion is missing. The profile covers approximately 31,000 clones, with under 90% appearing a single time and around 15% taken by the ten largest. Sequences were derived from peripheral blood, sampled from a patient treated with proton-based radiotherapy. The receptors shown here come from a woman aged 70-85 years with pancreatic cancer.

This rearrangement joins TRBV27 to TRBJ2-7, with a tentative D call TRBD1 (6 bases). Trimming took 5 bases from V and 1 from J, leaving 15 bases between them. Germline assignment: CDR1 MNHEY and CDR2 SMNVEV (reference sequence). The CDR3 extends over 15 amino acids. The CDR3 DNA reads as TGTGCCAGCAGTCGTCCCCAGGGGTCGTCCTACGAGCAGTACTTC. It yields the protein CASSRPQGSSYEQYF.

The CDR3 reads CAISESTDTQYF. The CDR3 DNA reads as TGTGCCATCAGTGAGTCTACAGATACGCAGTATTTT. The chain has TRBV10-3 and TRBJ2-3; D is unresolved. The CDR3 covers 12 residues. The V gene lost 0 bases and the J gene lost 3 bases, with 1 base spanning the gap. Germline V gene data show CDR1 as ENHRY and CDR2 as SYGVKD.

The gene calls are TRBV5-1 and TRBJ2-2, with TRBD2 identical over 9 bases. J lost 7 bases, V lost 4 bases, and 8 bases had no gene match. CDR1 is SGHRS, CDR2 YFSETQ, per germline. The CDR3 has 15 amino acids. The CDR3, as DNA: TGCGCCAGCAGCCCCCGGACTAGCGTTATCGGGGAGCTGTTTTTT. Amino acid sequence: CASSPRTSVIGELFF. Together with reference TRBV5-1 and TRBJ2-2, the CDR3 gives the full variable domain: KAGVTQTPRYLIKTRGQQVTLSCSPISGHRSVSWYQQTPGQGLQFLFEYFSETQRNKGNFPGRFSGRQFSNSRSEMNVSTLELGDSALYLCASSPRTSVIGELFFGEGSRLTVL.

This chain joins TRBV6-5 and TRBJ2-1; 9 bases line up with TRBD1. The CDR3 sequence is 15 residues long. The V segment lost 8 bases and the J segment 7 bases; nucleotides outside the gene matches: 12. The V gene's germline CDR1 is MNHEY and CDR2 SVGAGI. The CDR3 sequence is CASYTGTGSKNEQFF. The CDR3 nucleotides read TGTGCCAGCTATACCGGGACAGGGTCAAAGAATGAGCAGTTCTTC.

V usage is TRBV6-5 and J usage is TRBJ2-1; D uncertain. This CDR3 is 15 amino acids long. Trimming cost V 5 bases and J 0 bases, with 11 bases left between them. Germline V lookup: CDR1 MNHEY, CDR2 SVGAGI. CDR3 protein: CASSPPGGSYNEQFF. For the CDR3, the DNA is TGTGCCAGCAGTCCTCCGGGCGGCTCCTACAATGAGCAGTTCTTC.

The chain is built from TRBV18 and TRBJ2-3, with 9 bases lining up with TRBD2. V was clipped by 2 bases and J by 5 bases; unmatched bases: 2. The CDR3 is made up of 14 amino acids. Germline CDR1 KGHSH, CDR2 LQKENI. DNA of the CDR3: TGTGCCAGCTCACCAAGACTAGCGGTAGATACGCAGTATTTT. Translation: CASSPRLAVDTQYF.

The rearrangement joins TRBV11-2 to TRBJ1-5, with a weak D call TRBD1 (5 bases). The CDR3 covers 15 residues. Germline V gives CDR1 SGHAT, CDR2 FQNNGV. V was clipped by 6 bases and J by 4 bases, with 16 bases between them. For the CDR3, the DNA is TGTGCCAGCAGTGAAACTCAGGGAGCGAATCAGCCCCAGCATTTT. Its protein product is CASSETQGANQPQHF.